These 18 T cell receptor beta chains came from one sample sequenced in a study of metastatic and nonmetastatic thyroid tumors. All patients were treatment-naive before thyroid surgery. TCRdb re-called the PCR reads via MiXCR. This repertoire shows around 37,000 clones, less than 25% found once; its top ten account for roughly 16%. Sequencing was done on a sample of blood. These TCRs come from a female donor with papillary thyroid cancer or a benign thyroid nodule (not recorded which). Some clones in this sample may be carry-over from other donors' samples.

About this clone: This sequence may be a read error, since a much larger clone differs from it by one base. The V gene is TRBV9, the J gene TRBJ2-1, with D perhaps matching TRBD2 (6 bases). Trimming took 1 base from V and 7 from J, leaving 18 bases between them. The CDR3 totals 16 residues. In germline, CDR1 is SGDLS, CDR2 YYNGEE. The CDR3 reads CASSVSGRTAGNEQFF. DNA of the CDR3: TGTGCCAGCAGCGTATCTGGCAGGACGGCGGGGAATGAGCAGTTCTTC.

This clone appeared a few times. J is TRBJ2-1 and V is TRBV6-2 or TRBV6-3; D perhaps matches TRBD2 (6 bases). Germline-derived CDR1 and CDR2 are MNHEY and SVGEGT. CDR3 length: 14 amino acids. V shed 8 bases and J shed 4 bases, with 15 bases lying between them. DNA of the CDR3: TGTGCCAGCTTATCGCGGGACGGTTACAATGAGCAGTTCTTC. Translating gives CASLSRDGYNEQFF.

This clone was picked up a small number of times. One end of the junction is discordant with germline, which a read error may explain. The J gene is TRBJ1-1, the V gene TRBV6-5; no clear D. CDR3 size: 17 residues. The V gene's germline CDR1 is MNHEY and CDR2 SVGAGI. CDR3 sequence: CASSYSPKSRSNTEAFF. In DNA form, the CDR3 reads TGCGCCAGCAGTTACTCACCAAAATCACGGTCAAACACTGAAGCTTTCTTT.

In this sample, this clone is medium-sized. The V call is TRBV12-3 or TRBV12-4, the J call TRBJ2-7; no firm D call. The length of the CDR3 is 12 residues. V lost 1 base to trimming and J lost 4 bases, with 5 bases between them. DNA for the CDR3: TGTGCCAGCAGTTTAGGCCGATACGAGCAGTACTTC. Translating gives CASSLGRYEQYF.

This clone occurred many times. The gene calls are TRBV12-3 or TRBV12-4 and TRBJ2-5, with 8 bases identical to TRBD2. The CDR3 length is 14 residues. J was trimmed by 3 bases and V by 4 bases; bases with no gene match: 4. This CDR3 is CASSSQLAEETQYF. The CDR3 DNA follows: TGTGCCAGCAGTTCACAACTAGCGGAAGAGACCCAGTACTTC.

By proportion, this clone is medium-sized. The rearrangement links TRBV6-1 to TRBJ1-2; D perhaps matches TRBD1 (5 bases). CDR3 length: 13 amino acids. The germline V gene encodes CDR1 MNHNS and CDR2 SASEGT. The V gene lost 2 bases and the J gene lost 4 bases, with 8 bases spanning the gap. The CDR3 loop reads CASSERQLYGYTF. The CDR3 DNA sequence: TGTGCCAGCAGTGAACGACAGCTCTATGGCTACACCTTC.

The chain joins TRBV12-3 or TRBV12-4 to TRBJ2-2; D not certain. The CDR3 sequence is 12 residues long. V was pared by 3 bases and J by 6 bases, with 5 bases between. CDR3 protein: CASSFYPGELFF. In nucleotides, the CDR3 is TGTGCCAGCAGTTTTTACCCCGGGGAGCTGTTTTTT.

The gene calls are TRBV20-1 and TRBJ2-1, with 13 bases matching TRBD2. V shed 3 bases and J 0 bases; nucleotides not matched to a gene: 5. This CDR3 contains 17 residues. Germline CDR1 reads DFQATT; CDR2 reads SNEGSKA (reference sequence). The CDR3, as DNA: TGCAGTGCTAGGGGACTAGCGGGATGGAGCTCCTACAATGAGCAGTTCTTC. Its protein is CSARGLAGWSSYNEQFF.

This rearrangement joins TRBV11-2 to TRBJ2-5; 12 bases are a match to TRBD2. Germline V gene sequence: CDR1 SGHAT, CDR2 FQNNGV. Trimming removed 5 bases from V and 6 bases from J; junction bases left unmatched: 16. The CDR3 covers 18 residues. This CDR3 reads CASSPEGGGLAGKKTQYF. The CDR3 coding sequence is TGTGCCAGCAGCCCAGAGGGGGGCGGACTAGCGGGAAAAAAGACCCAGTACTTC.

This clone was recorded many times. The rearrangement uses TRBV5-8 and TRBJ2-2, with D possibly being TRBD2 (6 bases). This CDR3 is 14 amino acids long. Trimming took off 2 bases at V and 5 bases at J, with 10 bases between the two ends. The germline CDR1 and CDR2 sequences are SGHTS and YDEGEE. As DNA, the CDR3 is TGTGCCAGCAGCTTTGGCGGGATTACCGGGGAGCTGTTTTTT. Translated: CASSFGGITGELFF.

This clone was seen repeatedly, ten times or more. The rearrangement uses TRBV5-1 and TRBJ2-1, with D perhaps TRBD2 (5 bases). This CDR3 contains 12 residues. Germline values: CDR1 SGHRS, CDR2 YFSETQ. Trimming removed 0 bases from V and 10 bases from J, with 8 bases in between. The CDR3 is CASSLDRREQFF. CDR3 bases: TGCGCCAGCAGCTTGGATAGGAGGGAGCAGTTCTTC.

This CDR3 is CASRDPGLSSTDTQYF. The CDR3 coding sequence is TGTGCCAGCAGGGACCCCGGACTATCGAGCACAGATACGCAGTATTTT. The chain combines TRBV6-1 with TRBJ2-3, with D possibly TRBD2 on 6 matching bases. Trimming stripped 6 bases from V and 0 bases from J, with 16 bases between. The CDR3 contains 16 residues. Germline V gene data show CDR1 as MNHNS and CDR2 as SASEGT.

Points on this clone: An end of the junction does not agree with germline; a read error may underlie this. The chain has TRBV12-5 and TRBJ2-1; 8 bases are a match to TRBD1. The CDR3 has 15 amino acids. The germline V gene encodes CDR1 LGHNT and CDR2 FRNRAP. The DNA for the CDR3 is TGTGCTAGTGGCATCGGACAGGGTTTGAACAATGAGCAGTTCTTT. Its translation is CASGIGQGLNNEQFF. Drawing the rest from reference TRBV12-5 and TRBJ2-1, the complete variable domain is DARVTQTPRHKVTEMGQEVTMRCQPILGHNTVFWYRQTMMQGLELLAYFRNRAPLDDSGMPKDRFSAEMPDATLATLKIQPSEPRDSAVYFCASGIGQGLNNEQFFGPGTRLTVL.

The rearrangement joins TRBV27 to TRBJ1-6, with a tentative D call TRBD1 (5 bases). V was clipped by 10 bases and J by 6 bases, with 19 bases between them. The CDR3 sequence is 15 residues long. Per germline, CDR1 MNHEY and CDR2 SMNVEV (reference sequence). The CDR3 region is CANRTPGRANSPLHF. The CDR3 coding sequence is TGTGCCAACAGGACCCCGGGCAGGGCTAATTCACCCCTCCACTTT.

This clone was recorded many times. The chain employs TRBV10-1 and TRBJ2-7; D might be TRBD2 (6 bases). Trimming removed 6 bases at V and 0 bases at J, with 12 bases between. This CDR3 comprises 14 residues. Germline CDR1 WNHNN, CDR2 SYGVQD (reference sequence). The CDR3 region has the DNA TGCGCCAGCAGCGCGGCCGGGAGCTCCTACGAGCAGTACTTC. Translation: CASSAAGSSYEQYF.

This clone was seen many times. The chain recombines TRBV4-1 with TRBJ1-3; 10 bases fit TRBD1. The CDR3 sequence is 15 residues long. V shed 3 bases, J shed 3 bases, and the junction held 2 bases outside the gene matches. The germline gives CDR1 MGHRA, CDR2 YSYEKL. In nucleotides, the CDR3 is TGCGCCAGCAGCCACGACAGGGGGCTTGGAAACACCATATATTTT. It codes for CASSHDRGLGNTIYF.

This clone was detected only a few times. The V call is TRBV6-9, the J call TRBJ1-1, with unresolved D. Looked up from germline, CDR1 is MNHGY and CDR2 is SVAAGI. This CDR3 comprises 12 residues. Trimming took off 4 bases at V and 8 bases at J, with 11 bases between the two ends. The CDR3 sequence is CASSSASREAFF. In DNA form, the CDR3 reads TGTGCCAGCAGTTCGGCCAGCAGGGAAGCTTTCTTT.

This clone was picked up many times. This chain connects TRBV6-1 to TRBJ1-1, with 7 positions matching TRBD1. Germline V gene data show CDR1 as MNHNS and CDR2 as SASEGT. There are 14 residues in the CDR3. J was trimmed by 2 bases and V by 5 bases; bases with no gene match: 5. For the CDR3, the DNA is TGTGCCAGCAGTTATCAGGGGGTAAACACTGAAGCTTTCTTT. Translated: CASSYQGVNTEAFF.